Sequencing of this T cell receptor (beta chain) was carried out in a study of blood T cell repertoires in COVID-19 (dated by TCRdb to 2018 to 2020). Some background on the complete study: The collaborator samples originated in the United States, Italy and Spain and spanned the acute and convalescent phases of COVID-19. The prospective study material was composed of cDNA or gDNA derived from T cells, B-cell-depleted T cells, or PBMCs. Subjects who had been exposed to COVID-19, were actively infected with it, or had recovered from it provided the deeply sampled blood TCRbeta repertoires that made up the dataset. The repertoires were released in a freely available public database meant as a resource for research on the immune response to SARS-CoV-2. Samples were obtained from the ongoing ImmuneRACE study (first 160 participants) and from 1,254 subjects provided by 6 global collaborators. Sample metadata almost always included a de-identified subject ID, COVID-19 status, age in years and sex. Where HLA class I and class II types were available, the types were taken from metadata supplied by the sample provider, not from assay-based typing. Broad study findings and their caveats: How much clinical and demographic metadata was included differed by source and by participant, and the metadata was provided uncurated.

TCRbeta CDR3 regions were amplified from genomic DNA using the immunoSEQ Assay, a bias-controlled multiplex PCR. For the original study's pipeline: Nucleated cell counts per sample were estimated from amplification of reference gene primers within the assay. To quantify the absolute abundance of each unique TCRbeta CDR3 rearrangement, sequence reads were collapsed and filtered. For each sample, productive Simpson clonality was calculated by taking the square root of Simpson's diversity index across productive rearrangements. What TCRdb holds here is the immuneACCESS table cut down to in-frame rearrangements. Part of the clones is not present; checked against another copy, under half of the missing clones reflect an unresolved V gene, and the others are unexplained. From that table come the V and J calls and clone size; the DNA was used to work out D and trimming. A total of about 210,000 clones appear in this sample, about four fifths of them only once. 2.5% to 3.5% of the sample belongs to the ten largest clones.

With regard to this clone: The antigen it binds to is not known. No base quality information exists; no much larger clone differs at one position.

The collaborating institutions used their own protocols to collect whole blood in K2EDTA tubes. For TCRbeta analysis, collaborators shipped samples in one of three forms: frozen whole blood, isolated PBMCs, or DNA extracted from either of those sample types. The sequenced sample was peripheral blood. This clonotype originated in a man aged 50 or older with active or convalescent COVID-19.

The CDR3 sequence is CASSSRGGGGAGYGYTF. The DNA is TGTGCCAGCAGCTCCCGGGGGGGAGGGGGCGCAGGCTATGGCTACACCTTC. In this chain, TRBV3-1 (or the pseudogene TRBV3-2) is recombined with TRBJ1-2, and 7 junctional nucleotides match TRBD1. Trimming leaves V shorter by 5 bases and J shorter by 4 bases, with the junction holding 16 bases beyond the gene matches. From cysteine to phenylalanine, the CDR3 is 17 amino acids long. Only CDR3 DNA is held: 51 bases, read in frame from base 1. CDR1 is given as LGHDT and CDR2 as YNNKEL, both from the germline V gene (reference sequence).